A selection of T cell receptor beta chains follows, all from one sample in a study of identical twins. Using its own MiXCR run on the 5' RACE reads, TCRdb lists one record per CDR3 protein. The sample has 1.5 million to 2 million distinct CDR3 sequences, around a third seen once. Sequences were obtained from cord blood. The source is a newborn girl in good health. Each CDR3 is given with its conserved first and last residue. Size tells how often a clone was seen (once, few, many) or the class of an expanded clone, and some rows leave it out.

>-|TRBV7-9|TRBJ1-4
CASSLGGTGAREKLFF
>few|TRBV20-1|TRBJ2-1
CSADIRAEQFF
>few|TRBV12-3/TRBV12-4|TRBJ2-5
CASSSPQGVYF
>-|TRBV29-1|TRBJ2-3
CSGASGSTDTQYF
>few|TRBV15|TRBJ2-4
CATRVAGANIQYF
>-|TRBV20-1|TRBJ2-3
CSVPTSGRVPDTQYF
>-|TRBV18|-
CASSPSPGGISEQYF
>-|TRBV28|TRBJ1-1
CASMSRGIGTEAFF
>-|TRBV20-1|TRBJ2-7
CSARGGSGKPEQYF
>few|TRBV3-1|TRBJ2-5
CASSRGLAGGRETQYF
>-|TRBV27|TRBJ2-7
CASSFQQGPLSYEQYF
>-|TRBV6-1|TRBJ2-3
CASGLAGGLRLGDTQYF
>-|TRBV25-1|TRBJ1-4
CASSGTLNEKLFF
>-|TRBV4-2|TRBJ2-5
CASSQDEVQETQYF
>-|TRBV6-4|TRBJ2-1
CASSDGGRAKSYNEQFF
>many|TRBV7-9|TRBJ1-2
CASSLVALPYGYTF
>few|TRBV5-1|TRBJ2-7
CASSPRDPSYEQYF
>-|TRBV19|TRBJ1-2
CASSIGHNYGYTF
>-|TRBV6-6|TRBJ1-3
CATGGPTGNTIYF
>few|TRBV20-1|TRBJ2-5
CSAGTGTALSETQYF
>-|TRBV7-9|TRBJ1-4
CASSSQGGGNEKLFF
>-|TRBV27|TRBJ1-4
CASSRQTWTVNEKLFF
>-|TRBV5-6|-
CASSLYGSPYEQYF
>-|TRBV12-3/TRBV12-4|TRBJ2-7
CASSPWSSGLNSYEQYF
>-|TRBV6-1|TRBJ2-6
CASTQDPGANVLTF
>-|TRBV4-2|TRBJ2-3
CACSQDGQYTDTQYF
>few|TRBV20-1|TRBJ1-6
CSAPPRATYNSPLHF
>-|TRBV11-2|TRBJ1-2
CASSPLTGRCGYTF
>once|TRBV3-1|TRBJ1-4
CASSQGMVNEKLFF
>-|TRBV20-1|TRBJ1-2
CSASWQGEGYTF
>many|TRBV20-1|TRBJ1-2
CSAREGYGYTF
>few|TRBV20-1|TRBJ2-7
CSARDASTALIYEQYF
>-|TRBV6-6|TRBJ1-1
CASIPSGEGRTEAFF
>-|TRBV20-1|TRBJ2-3
CSARPTSGGPDTQYF
>-|TRBV12-3/TRBV12-4|TRBJ2-5
CASSLQEGNEQYF
>few|TRBV21-1|TRBJ1-5
CASSKDPLDVSNQPQHF
>-|TRBV5-4|TRBJ2-2
CASKEGANTGELFF
>-|TRBV7-2|TRBJ2-7
CASSILPGLATYEQYF
>-|TRBV12-3/TRBV12-4|TRBJ2-7
CASSLVTSGRAGAYEQYF
>-|TRBV24-1|TRBJ2-1
CATSRGGDNDEQFF
>-|TRBV14|TRBJ2-7
CASSLRSLRDRGYEQYF
>few|TRBV5-1|TRBJ2-1
CASTKVGLALYNEQFF
>once|TRBV20-1|TRBJ2-7
CSASEIAGVSSYEQYF
>-|TRBV20-1|TRBJ2-7
CSARGQFVGQYF
>-|TRBV14|TRBJ2-1
CASLLSGGDEQFF